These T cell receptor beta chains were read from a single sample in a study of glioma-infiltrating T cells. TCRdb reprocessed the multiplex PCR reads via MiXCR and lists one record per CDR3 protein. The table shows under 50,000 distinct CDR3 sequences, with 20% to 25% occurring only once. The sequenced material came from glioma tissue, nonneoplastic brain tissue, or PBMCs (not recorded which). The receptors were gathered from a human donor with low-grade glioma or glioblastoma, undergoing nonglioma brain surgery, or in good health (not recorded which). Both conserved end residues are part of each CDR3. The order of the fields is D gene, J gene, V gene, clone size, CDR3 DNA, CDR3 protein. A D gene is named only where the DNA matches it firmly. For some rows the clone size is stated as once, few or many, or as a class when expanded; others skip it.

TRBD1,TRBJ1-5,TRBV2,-,TGTGCCAGCAGTGAACCCTGGACAGGGGGGCCAAATCAGCCCCAGCATTTT,CASSEPWTGGPNQPQHF
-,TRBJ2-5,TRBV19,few,TGTGCCAGTAGTACAACAGGGCGGGAGACCCAGTACTTC,CASSTTGRETQYF
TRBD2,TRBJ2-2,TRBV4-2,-,TGTGCCAGCAGCCAGGAGACTAGCGGGTCCCCCGGGGAGCTGTTTTTT,CASSQETSGSPGELFF
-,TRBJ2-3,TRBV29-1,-,TGCAGCGTTGCCCTGGCCGGAGTGGGCACAGATACGCAGTATTTT,CSVALAGVGTDTQYF
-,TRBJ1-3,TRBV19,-,TGTGCCAGTAGTCTGACCTCCCGGGGCGCCGACGTAAACACCATATATTTT,CASSLTSRGADVNTIYF
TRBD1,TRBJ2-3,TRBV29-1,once,TGCAGCGTCTTTCGGACAGGGGGGGAAGATACGCAGTATTTT,CSVFRTGGEDTQYF
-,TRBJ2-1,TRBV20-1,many,TGCAGTGCTAGAGATTTCGCGACCCCCTTAAATGAGCAGTTCTTC,CSARDFATPLNEQFF
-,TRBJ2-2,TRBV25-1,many,TGTGCCAGCAGAGACATGGGAAACACCGGGGAGCTGTTTTTT,CASRDMGNTGELFF
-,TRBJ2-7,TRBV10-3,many,TGTGCCATCATGTCAGGGGCGACCTCCTACGAGCAGTACTTC,CAIMSGATSYEQYF
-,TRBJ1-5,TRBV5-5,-,TGTGCCAGCAGCTTGATGCAGAGCAATCAGCCCCAGCATTTT,CASSLMQSNQPQHF
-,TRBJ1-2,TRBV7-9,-,TGTGCCAGCAGCTTAGCGGCAGTTTTGGAGTGGGGCTACACCTTC,CASSLAAVLEWGYTF
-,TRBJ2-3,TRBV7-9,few,TGTGCCAGCAGCTCAGGGCCTACAGATACGCAGTATTTT,CASSSGPTDTQYF
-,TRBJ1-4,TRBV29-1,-,TGCAGCGTTCAGGAAGGAGAAAAACTGTTTTTT,CSVQEGEKLFF
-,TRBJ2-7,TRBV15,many,TGTGCCACCAGCAGAGGGTCGGGTCCCTACGAGCAGTACTTC,CATSRGSGPYEQYF
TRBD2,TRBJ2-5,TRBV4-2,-,TGTGCCAGCAGCCAAGCAGAACCTAGCGGGGATGAGACCCAGTACTTC,CASSQAEPSGDETQYF
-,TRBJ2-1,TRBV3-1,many,TGTGCCAGCAGCCGCGCCGGGCAGGCCGGCAATGAGCAGTTCTTC,CASSRAGQAGNEQFF
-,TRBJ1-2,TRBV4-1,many,TGCGCCAGCAGCTCACAGACCGGGGGGATACCATATGGCTACACCTTC,CASSSQTGGIPYGYTF
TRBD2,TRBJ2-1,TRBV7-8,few,TGTGCCAGCAGCTTAGTGGGAGCTAGCGGGCACAATGAGCAGTTCTTC,CASSLVGASGHNEQFF
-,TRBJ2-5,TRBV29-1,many,TGCAGCGCCGGGACCGTCCAAGAGACCCAGTACTTC,CSAGTVQETQYF
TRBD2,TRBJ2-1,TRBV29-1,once,TGCAGCGTTGGATATAGCGGGAGGAATGAGCAGTTCTTC,CSVGYSGRNEQFF
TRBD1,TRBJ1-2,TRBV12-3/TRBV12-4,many,TGTGCCAGCAGTTTAGGGACAGGGGGTTATGGCTACACCTTC,CASSLGTGGYGYTF
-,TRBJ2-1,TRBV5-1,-,TGCGCCAGCAGCTCACCCTACGCTAGTGAGCAGTTCTTC,CASSSPYASEQFF
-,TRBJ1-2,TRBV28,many,TGTGCCAGCAGTCAGGCGTATTTATTCAACTATGGCTACACCTTC,CASSQAYLFNYGYTF
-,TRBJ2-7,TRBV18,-,TGTGCCAGCTCCCTGGGGACGACCTCCTACGAGCAGTACTTC,CASSLGTTSYEQYF
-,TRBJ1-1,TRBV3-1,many,TGTGCCAGCAGCCAAGGGACTGTCGAAGCTTTCTTT,CASSQGTVEAFF
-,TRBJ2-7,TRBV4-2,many,TGTGCCAGCAGCCAAGCCGGCGCCTACGAGCAGTACTTC,CASSQAGAYEQYF